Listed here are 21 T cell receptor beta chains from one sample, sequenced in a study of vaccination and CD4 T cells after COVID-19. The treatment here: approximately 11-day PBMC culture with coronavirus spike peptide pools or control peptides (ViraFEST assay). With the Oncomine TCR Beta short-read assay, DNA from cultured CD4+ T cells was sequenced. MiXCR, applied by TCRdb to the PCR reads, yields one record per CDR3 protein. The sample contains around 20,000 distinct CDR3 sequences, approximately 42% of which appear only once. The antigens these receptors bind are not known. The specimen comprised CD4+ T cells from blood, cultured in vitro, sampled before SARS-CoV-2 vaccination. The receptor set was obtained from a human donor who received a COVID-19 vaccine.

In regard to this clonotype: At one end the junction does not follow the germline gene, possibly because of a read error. The CDR3 nucleotides are TGTGCCAACAGTCTAGCAATCCAAACAGATACGCAGTATTTT. It encodes CANSLAIQTDTQYF. This chain links TRBV6-1 with TRBJ2-3; the D gene is possibly TRBD2 (5 bases). The CDR3 covers 14 residues. CDR1 and CDR2 (germline): MNHNS, SASEGT.

In DNA, the CDR3 is TGTGCCATCAGTGAGTCGATCTCTGGACAGGGTTACGAGCAGTACTTC. It yields the protein CAISESISGQGYEQYF. The chain recombines TRBV10-3 with TRBJ2-7; TRBD1 agrees at 8 bases. Trimming removed 0 bases from V and 4 bases from J; junction bases left unmatched: 8. The CDR3 runs 16 residues. Germline CDR1 and CDR2: ENHRY and SYGVKD.

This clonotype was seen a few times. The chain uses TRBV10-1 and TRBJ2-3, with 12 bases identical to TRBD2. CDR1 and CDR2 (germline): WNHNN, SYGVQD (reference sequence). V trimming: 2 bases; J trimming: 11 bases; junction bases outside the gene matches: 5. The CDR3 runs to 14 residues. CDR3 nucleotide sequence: TGCGCCAGCAGTGAGGTACTAGCGGGGGGTCAGCAGTATTTT. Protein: CASSEVLAGGQQYF.

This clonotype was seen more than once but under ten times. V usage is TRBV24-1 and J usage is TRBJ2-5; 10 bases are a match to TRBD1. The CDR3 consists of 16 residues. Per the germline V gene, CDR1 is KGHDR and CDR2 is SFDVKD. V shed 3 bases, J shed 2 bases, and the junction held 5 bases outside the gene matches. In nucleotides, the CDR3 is TGTGCCACCAGTGATCTTGGGACAGGGGTTCAAGAGACCCAGTACTTC. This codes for CATSDLGTGVQETQYF.

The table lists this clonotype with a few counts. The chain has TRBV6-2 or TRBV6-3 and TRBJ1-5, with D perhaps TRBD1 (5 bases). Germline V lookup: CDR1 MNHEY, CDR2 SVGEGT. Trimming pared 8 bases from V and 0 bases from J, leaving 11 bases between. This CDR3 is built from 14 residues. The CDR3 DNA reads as TGTGCCAGCCGACCCGACAGTAGCAATCAGCCCCAGCATTTT. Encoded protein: CASRPDSSNQPQHF.

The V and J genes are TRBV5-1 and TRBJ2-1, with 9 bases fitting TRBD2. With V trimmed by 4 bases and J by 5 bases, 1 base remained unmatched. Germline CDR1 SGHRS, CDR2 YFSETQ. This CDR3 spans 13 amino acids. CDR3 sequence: CASSQRGDNEQFF. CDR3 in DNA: TGCGCCAGCAGCCAGCGGGGGGACAATGAGCAGTTCTTC.

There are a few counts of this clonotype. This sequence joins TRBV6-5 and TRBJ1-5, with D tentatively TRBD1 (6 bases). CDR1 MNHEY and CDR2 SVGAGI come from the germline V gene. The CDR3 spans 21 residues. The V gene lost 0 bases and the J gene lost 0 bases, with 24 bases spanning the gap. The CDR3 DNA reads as TGTGCCAGCAGTTACTCAATTGGAGGTCAAGCGACAGGAAATAGCAATCAGCCCCAGCATTTT. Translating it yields CASSYSIGGQATGNSNQPQHF.

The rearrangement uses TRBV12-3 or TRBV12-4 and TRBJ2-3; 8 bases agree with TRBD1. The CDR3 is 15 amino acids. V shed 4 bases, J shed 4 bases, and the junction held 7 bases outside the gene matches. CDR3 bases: TGTGCCAGCAGTTCGGGGACAGGTGGGCCAGATACGCAGTATTTT. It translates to CASSSGTGGPDTQYF.

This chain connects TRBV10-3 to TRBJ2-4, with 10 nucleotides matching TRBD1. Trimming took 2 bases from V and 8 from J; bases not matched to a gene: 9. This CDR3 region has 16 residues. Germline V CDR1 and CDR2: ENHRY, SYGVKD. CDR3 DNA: TGTGCCATCAGTGAGACCGGGACAGGGGATCCGCACATTCAGTACTTC. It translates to CAISETGTGDPHIQYF.

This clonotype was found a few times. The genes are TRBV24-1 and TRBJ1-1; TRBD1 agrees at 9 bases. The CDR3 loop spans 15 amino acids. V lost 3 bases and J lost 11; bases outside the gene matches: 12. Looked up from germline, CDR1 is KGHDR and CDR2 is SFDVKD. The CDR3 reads CATSDETTGGNGAFF. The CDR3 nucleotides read TGTGCCACCAGTGATGAGACGACAGGGGGAAACGGGGCTTTCTTT.

CDR3 sequence: CSARYGGSETQYF. The CDR3 region has the DNA TGCAGTGCTAGATACGGGGGGTCGGAGACCCAGTACTTC. The chain combines TRBV20-1 with TRBJ2-5, with 7 bases aligning to TRBD2. Germline CDR1 and CDR2: DFQATT and SNEGSKA (reference sequence). The V and J ends lost 2 bases and 5 bases, in that order; junction bases with no gene match: 5. The CDR3 is 13 amino acids.

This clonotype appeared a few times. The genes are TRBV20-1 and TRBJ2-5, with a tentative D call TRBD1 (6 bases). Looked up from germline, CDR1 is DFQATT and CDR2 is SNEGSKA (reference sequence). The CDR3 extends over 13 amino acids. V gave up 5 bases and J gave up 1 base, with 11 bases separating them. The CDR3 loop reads CSAQTGPQETQYF. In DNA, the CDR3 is TGCAGTGCTCAGACAGGCCCCCAAGAGACCCAGTACTTC.

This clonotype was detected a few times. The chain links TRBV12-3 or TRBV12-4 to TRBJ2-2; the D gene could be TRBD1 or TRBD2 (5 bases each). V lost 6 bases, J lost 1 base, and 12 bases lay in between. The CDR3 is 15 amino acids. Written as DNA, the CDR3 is TGTGCCAGCAGGCTGGGACGGCTGAACACCGGGGAGCTGTTTTTT. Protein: CASRLGRLNTGELFF.

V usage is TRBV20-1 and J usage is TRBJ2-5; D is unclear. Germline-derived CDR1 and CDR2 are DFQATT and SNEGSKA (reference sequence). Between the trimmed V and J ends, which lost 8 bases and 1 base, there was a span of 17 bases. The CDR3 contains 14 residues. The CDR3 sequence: CSTTADAIQETQYF. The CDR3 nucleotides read TGCAGTACGACTGCGGACGCCATCCAAGAGACCCAGTACTTC.

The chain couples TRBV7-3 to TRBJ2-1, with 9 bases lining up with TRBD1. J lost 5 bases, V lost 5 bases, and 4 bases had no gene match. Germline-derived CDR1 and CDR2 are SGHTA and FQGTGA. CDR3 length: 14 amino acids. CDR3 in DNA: TGTGCCAGCAGCCATACAGGGGGCAACAATGAGCAGTTCTTC. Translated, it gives CASSHTGGNNEQFF.

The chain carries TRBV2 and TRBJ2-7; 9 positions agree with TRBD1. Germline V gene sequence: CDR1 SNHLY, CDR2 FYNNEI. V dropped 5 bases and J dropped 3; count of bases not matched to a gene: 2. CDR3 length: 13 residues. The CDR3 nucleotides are TGTGCCAGCAGTCGGGACAGGGACTACGAGCAGTACTTC. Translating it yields CASSRDRDYEQYF.

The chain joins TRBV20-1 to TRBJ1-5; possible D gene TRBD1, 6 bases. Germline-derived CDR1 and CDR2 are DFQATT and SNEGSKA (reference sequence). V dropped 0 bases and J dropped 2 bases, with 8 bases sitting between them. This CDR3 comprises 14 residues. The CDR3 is CSAREQGGNQPQHF. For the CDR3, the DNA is TGCAGTGCTAGAGAACAGGGAGGCAATCAGCCCCAGCATTTT.

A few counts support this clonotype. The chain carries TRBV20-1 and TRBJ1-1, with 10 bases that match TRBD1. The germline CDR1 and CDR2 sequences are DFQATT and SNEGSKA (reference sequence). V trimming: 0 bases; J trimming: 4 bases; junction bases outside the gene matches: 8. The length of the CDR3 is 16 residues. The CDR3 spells CSARDQRQGALTEAFF. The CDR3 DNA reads TGCAGTGCTAGAGATCAGAGACAGGGGGCCCTCACTGAAGCTTTCTTT.

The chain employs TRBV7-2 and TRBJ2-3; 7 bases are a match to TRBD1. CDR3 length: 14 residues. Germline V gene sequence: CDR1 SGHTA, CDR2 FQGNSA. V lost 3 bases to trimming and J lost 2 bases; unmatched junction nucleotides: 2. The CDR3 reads CASSLGTDTDTQYF. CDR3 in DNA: TGTGCCAGCAGCTTGGGGACAGACACAGATACGCAGTATTTT.

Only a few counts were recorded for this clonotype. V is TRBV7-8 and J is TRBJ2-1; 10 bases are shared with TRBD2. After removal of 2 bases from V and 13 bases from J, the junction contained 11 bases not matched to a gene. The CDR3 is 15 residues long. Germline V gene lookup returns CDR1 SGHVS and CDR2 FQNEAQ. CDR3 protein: CASSLRLAGEPIQFF. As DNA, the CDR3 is TGTGCCAGCAGCTTAAGACTAGCGGGTGAACCCATTCAGTTCTTC.

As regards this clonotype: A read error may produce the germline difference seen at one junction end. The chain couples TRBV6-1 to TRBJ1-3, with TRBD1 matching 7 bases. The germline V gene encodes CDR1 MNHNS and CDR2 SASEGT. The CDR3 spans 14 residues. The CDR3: CASRSGTAGNIIYF. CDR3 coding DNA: TGTGCCAGCAGAAGCGGGACAGCTGGAAACATCATATATTTT.